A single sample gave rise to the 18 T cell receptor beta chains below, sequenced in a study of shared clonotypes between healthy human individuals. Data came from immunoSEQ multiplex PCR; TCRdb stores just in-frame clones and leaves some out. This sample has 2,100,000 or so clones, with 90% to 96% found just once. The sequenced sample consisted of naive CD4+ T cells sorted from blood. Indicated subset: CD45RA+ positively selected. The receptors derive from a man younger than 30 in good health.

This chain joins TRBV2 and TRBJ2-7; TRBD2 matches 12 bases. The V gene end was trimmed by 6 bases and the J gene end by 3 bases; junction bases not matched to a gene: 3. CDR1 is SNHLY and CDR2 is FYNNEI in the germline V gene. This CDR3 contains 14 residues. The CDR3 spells CASRATSGGYEQYF. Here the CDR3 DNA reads TGTGCCAGCAGGGCGACTAGCGGGGGCTACGAGCAGTACTTC. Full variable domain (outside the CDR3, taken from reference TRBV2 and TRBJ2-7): EPEVTQTPSHQVTQMGQEVILRCVPISNHLYFYWYRQILGQKVEFLVSFYNNEISEKSEIFDDQFSVERPDGSNFTLKIRSTKLEDSAMYFCASRATSGGYEQYFGPGTRLTVT.

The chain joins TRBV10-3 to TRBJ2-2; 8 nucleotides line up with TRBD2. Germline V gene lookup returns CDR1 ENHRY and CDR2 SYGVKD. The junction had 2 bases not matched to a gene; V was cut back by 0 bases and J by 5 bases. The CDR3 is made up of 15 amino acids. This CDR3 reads CAISESGLGTGELFF. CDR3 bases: TGTGCCATCAGTGAGTCGGGACTAGGAACCGGGGAGCTGTTTTTT.

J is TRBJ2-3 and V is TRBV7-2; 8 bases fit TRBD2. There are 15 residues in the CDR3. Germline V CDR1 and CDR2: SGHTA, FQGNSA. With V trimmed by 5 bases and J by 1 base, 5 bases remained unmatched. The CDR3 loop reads CASSRGGPGTDTQYF. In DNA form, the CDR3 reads TGTGCCAGCAGCCGGGGGGGCCCGGGCACAGATACGCAGTATTTT.

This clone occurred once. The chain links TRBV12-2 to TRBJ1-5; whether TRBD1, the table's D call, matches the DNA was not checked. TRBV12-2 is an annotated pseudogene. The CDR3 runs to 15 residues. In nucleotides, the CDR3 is TGTGCAAGTCGCTTTTTCAACAGGGGAGATCAGCCCCAGCATTTT. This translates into CASRFFNRGDQPQHF.

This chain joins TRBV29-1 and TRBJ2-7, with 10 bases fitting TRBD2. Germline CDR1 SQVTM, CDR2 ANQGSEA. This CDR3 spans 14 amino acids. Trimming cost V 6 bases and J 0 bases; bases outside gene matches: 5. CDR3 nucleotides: TGCAGCGTCGTACTAGCGGGGACCTCCTACGAGCAGTACTTC. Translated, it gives CSVVLAGTSYEQYF.

CDR3 sequence (DNA): TGTGCCAGCAGTCCCCCAGGGGGGGACACCATATATTTT. Protein sequence: CASSPPGGDTIYF. V is TRBV25-1 and J is TRBJ1-3; TRBD1 aligns across 7 bases. With V trimmed by 5 bases and J by 8 bases, 6 bases remained unmatched. CDR1 is MGHDK, CDR2 SYGVNS, per germline. The CDR3 runs to 13 residues. The complete variable domain, with remaining parts taken from reference TRBV25-1 and TRBJ1-3, reads EADIYQTPRYLVIGTGKKITLECSQTMGHDKMYWYQQDPGMELHLIHYSYGVNSTEKGDLSSESTVSRIRTEHFPLTLESARPSHTSQYLCASSPPGGDTIYFGEGSWLTVV.

CDR3 in amino acids: CASSILGLAGGRSTDTQYF. In DNA form, the CDR3 reads TGTGCCAGCAGCATCCTCGGACTAGCGGGAGGGAGAAGCACAGATACGCAGTATTTT. This chain connects TRBV11-2 to TRBJ2-3, with TRBD2 matching 15 bases. The CDR3 is made up of 19 amino acids. Germline trimming cut 5 bases from V and 0 bases from J; bases unmatched to any gene: 9. CDR1 is SGHAT, CDR2 FQNNGV, per germline.

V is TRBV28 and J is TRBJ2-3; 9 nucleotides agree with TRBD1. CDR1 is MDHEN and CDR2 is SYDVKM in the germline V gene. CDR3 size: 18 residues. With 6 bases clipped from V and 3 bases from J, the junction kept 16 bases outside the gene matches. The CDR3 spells CASRPPRGGQGATDTQYF. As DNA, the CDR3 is TGTGCCAGCAGACCACCGAGGGGGGGACAGGGCGCGACAGATACGCAGTATTTT.

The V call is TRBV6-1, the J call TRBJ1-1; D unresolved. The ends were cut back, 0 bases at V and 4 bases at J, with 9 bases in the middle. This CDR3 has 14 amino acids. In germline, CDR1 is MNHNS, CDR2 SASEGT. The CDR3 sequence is CASSEAIGVTEAFF. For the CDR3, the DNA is TGTGCCAGCAGTGAAGCGATCGGGGTCACTGAAGCTTTCTTT.

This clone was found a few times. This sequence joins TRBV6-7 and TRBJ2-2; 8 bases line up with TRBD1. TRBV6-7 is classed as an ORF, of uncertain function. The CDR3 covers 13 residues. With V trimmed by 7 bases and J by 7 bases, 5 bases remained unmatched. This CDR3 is CASIVTGDGELFF. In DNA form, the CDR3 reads TGTGCCAGCATCGTGACAGGGGACGGGGAGCTGTTTTTT.

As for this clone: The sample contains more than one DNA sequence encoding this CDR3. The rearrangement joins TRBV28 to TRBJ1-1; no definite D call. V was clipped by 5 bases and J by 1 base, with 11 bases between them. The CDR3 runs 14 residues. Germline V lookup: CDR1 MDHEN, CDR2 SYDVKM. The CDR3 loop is CASSPGPGNTEAFF. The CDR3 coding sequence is TGTGCCAGCAGTCCTGGTCCAGGGAACACTGAAGCTTTCTTT.

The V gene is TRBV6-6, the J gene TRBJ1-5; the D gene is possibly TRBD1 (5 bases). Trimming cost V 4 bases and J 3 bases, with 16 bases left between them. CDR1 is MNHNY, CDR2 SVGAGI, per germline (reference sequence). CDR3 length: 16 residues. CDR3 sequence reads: CASSFGDRSNNQPQHF. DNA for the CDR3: TGTGCCAGCAGTTTTGGCGACAGAAGCAACAATCAGCCCCAGCATTTT.

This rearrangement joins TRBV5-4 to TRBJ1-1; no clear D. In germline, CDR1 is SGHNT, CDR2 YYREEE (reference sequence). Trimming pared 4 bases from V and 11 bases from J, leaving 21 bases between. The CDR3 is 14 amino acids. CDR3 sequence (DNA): TGTGCCAGCAGCAGCTCACTCCTGGCCTCTGGGGCTTTCTTT. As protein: CASSSSLLASGAFF.

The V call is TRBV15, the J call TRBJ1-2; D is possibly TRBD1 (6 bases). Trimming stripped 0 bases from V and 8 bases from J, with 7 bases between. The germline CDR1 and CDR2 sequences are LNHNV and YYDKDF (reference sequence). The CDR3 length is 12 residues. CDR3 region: CATSRDGTGYTF. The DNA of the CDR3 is TGTGCCACCAGCAGAGATGGGACAGGCTACACCTTC.

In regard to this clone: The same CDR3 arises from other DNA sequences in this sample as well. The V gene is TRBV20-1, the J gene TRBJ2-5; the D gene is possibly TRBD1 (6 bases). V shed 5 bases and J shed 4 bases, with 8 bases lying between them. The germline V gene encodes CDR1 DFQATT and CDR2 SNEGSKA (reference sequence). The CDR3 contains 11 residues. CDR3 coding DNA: TGCAGTGCTGTCAGGGGAGAGACCCAGTACTTC. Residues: CSAVRGETQYF.

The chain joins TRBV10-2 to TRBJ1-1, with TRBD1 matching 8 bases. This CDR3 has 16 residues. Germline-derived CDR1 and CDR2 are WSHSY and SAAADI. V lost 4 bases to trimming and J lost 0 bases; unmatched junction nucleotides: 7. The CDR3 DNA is TGCGCCAGCAGTGCACAGGGGGAGGGTGTGAACACTGAAGCTTTCTTT. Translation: CASSAQGEGVNTEAFF.

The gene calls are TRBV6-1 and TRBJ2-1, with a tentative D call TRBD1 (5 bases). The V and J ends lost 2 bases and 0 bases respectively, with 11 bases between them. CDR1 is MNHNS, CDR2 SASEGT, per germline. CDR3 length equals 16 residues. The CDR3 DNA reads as TGTGCCAGCAGTGAACCCGGCAGGGCCTCCTACAATGAGCAGTTCTTC. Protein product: CASSEPGRASYNEQFF.

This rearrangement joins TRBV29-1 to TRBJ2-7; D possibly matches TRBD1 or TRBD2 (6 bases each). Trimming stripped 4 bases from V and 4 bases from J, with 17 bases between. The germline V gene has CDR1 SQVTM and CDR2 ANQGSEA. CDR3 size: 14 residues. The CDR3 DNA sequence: TGCAGCGTTGCTTGGGGGGCCTTGTCTTACGAGCAGTACTTC. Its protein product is CSVAWGALSYEQYF.